A selection of T cell receptor beta chains follows, all from one sample in a study of blood T cell repertoires in COVID-19. Here immunoSEQ multiplex PCR was the method, and the copy in TCRdb shows in-frame clones only, minus some. The sample has 70,000 or so clones, 70% to 75% seen once. The specimen was peripheral blood. Receptor source: a woman between 70 and 85 years old with acute or convalescent COVID-19. Both conserved end residues are part of each CDR3. A D gene is named only where the DNA matches it firmly. For some rows the clone size is stated as once, few or many, or as a class when expanded; others skip it.

V	J	D	size	DNA	CDR3
TRBV10-3	TRBJ2-1	TRBD2	few	TGTGCCATCAGTAGTAGCGGGGGGGCCAATGAGCAGTTCTTC	CAISSSGGANEQFF
TRBV7-9	TRBJ1-5	.	.	TGTGCCAGCAGCAGGGGAGGTTTGGAGCCCCAGCATTTT	CASSRGGLEPQHF
TRBV9	TRBJ2-7	TRBD2	few	TGTGCCAGCAGCGGAACTAGCGGACCATACTACGAGCAGTACTTC	CASSGTSGPYYEQYF
TRBV10-3	TRBJ2-7	TRBD1	.	TGTGCCATACAGAAGACAGGGGTGAACTACGAGCAGTACTTC	CAIQKTGVNYEQYF
TRBV4-1	TRBJ1-5	.	once	TGCGCCAGCAGCCAAGTCGAAGGGGGCAATCAGCCCCAGCATTTT	CASSQVEGGNQPQHF
TRBV30	TRBJ1-1	.	.	TGTGCCTGGAGTCCGGACATGAACACTGAAGCTTTCTTT	CAWSPDMNTEAFF
TRBV11-3	TRBJ2-7	.	.	TGTGCCAGCAGCCAGGTGGCAGGGGCCTACGAGCAGTACTTC	CASSQVAGAYEQYF
TRBV4-2	TRBJ1-1	TRBD1	.	TGTGCCAGCAGCCTAGACAGGGCGAACACTGAAGCTTTCTTT	CASSLDRANTEAFF
TRBV9	TRBJ1-3	.	.	TGTGCCAGCAGCGTAGCTGGGGACTTTGGAAACACCATATATTTT	CASSVAGDFGNTIYF
TRBV25-1	TRBJ2-7	TRBD1	.	TGTGCCAGCGGAGGGACAGGGTTGTCCTACGAGCAGTACTTC	CASGGTGLSYEQYF
TRBV10-3	TRBJ2-5	.	few	TGTGCCATCAGCTCCGGCGGTCCTCAAGAGACCCAGTACTTC	CAISSGGPQETQYF
TRBV7-9	TRBJ2-7	TRBD1	few	TGTGCCAGCAGCCTCGGGACAGTTCTATACGAGCAGTACTTC	CASSLGTVLYEQYF
TRBV30	TRBJ1-5	TRBD1	medium-sized	TGTGCCTGGAGTGTGGACAGGGAAAGTCAGCCCCAGCATTTT	CAWSVDRESQPQHF
TRBV5-4	TRBJ1-1	TRBD1	.	TGTGCCAGCAGCTTTGCCGCCAGGACAGGAACTGAAGCTTTCTTT	CASSFAARTGTEAFF
TRBV19	TRBJ2-2	.	few	TGTGCCAGTAGTATAACAGGGTCTGGGGCCGGGGAGCTGTTTTTT	CASSITGSGAGELFF
TRBV5-4	TRBJ1-1	.	.	TGTGCCAGCAGCGGGGGAGGGGAGGTGGCTGAAGCTTTCTTT	CASSGGGEVAEAFF
TRBV11-2	TRBJ1-4	.	.	TGTGCCAGCAGCTTAGGGCAGGGGAGCGAAAAACTGTTTTTT	CASSLGQGSEKLFF
TRBV5-1	TRBJ2-3	.	.	TGCGCCAGCAGCAATCCGACACTTAGCACAGATACGCAGTATTTT	CASSNPTLSTDTQYF
TRBV11-3	TRBJ2-1	TRBD2	.	TGTGCCAGCACCCCGGGGGGAGACGCCTACAATGAGCAGTTCTTC	CASTPGGDAYNEQFF
TRBV5-1	TRBJ1-5	.	.	TGCGCCAGCAGCTCGCAGGGCGGGGAAGGTCAGCCCCAGCATTTT	CASSSQGGEGQPQHF
TRBV9	TRBJ2-1	TRBD2	.	TGTGCCAGCAGCCAGGGACTAGCGGGATACAATGAGCAGTTCTTC	CASSQGLAGYNEQFF
TRBV2	TRBJ2-7	TRBD2	.	TGTGCCAGCAGTGAAGGGTTAGGACTAGCCGACTACGAGCAGTACTTC	CASSEGLGLADYEQYF
TRBV27	TRBJ1-2	TRBD1	.	TGTGCCAGCAGCGCAACAGGGGGTGGTGGCTACACCTTC	CASSATGGGGYTF
TRBV5-4	TRBJ1-5	.	.	TGTGCCAGCAGCAAGGAACCGGACATTGATCAGCCCCAGCATTTT	CASSKEPDIDQPQHF
TRBV2	TRBJ2-5	TRBD1	.	TGTGCCAGCAGTTGGGACAGGGAGACCCAGTACTTC	CASSWDRETQYF
TRBV18	TRBJ1-4	.	few	TGTGCCAGCTCACCAACGGGGGGATATGAAAAACTGTTTTTT	CASSPTGGYEKLFF
TRBV5-1	TRBJ2-3	.	.	TGCGCCAGCAGCCCGGACACCACTAGCACAGATACGCAGTATTTT	CASSPDTTSTDTQYF
TRBV4-1	TRBJ2-4	TRBD1	.	TGCGCCAGCAGCCAGCCCCTTTACAGGGGGGCCAAAAACATTCAGTACTTC	CASSQPLYRGAKNIQYF
TRBV18	TRBJ1-2	.	.	TGTGCCAGCTCCCAGGACAGCGGCGTGGATGGCTACACCTTC	CASSQDSGVDGYTF
TRBV11-2	TRBJ1-1	.	.	TGTGCCAGCAGCTTAGATCAGAACACTGAAGCTTTCTTT	CASSLDQNTEAFF
TRBV6-1	TRBJ2-3	TRBD1	.	TGTGCCAGCAGTGCAAAGGGGGGACAGGGGGTATTTAGCACAGATACGCAGTATTTT	CASSAKGGQGVFSTDTQYF
TRBV27	TRBJ2-5	TRBD2	many	TGTGCCAGCAGTTTAGGGCTAGCGGGAGGCCAAGAGACCCAGTACTTC	CASSLGLAGGQETQYF
TRBV5-4	TRBJ2-3	.	.	TGTGCCAGCAGCGCAGGGGTCTTATACACAGATACGCAGTATTTT	CASSAGVLYTDTQYF
TRBV5-6	TRBJ2-5	.	.	TGTGCCAGCAGCCGAACGACCAGGTACCAAGAGACCCAGTACTTC	CASSRTTRYQETQYF
TRBV29-1	TRBJ2-3	TRBD2	.	TGCAGCGTTGACGGGACTAGCGGGAAAACAGATACGCAGTATTTT	CSVDGTSGKTDTQYF
TRBV19	TRBJ2-1	TRBD2	.	TGTGCCAGTAGTAAATTAGGCGGGGGGCTTGGTGAGCAGTTCTTC	CASSKLGGGLGEQFF
TRBV4-2	TRBJ2-5	.	once	TGTGCCAGCAGCCAAAGGGGAGAGACCCAGTACTTC	CASSQRGETQYF
TRBV11-1	TRBJ2-7	.	.	TGTGCCAGCAGTAGGACAGACTACGAGCAGTACTTC	CASSRTDYEQYF
TRBV9	TRBJ2-2	.	.	TGTGCCAGCAGCGTAGTGGCAGAGGGCGGGGAGCTGTTTTTT	CASSVVAEGGELFF
TRBV28	TRBJ2-2	.	once	TGTGCCAGCAGTTCAAACGGTATAAGGAGCCGGGAGCTGTTTTTT	CASSSNGIRSRELFF
TRBV10-3	TRBJ2-1	TRBD2	.	TGTGCCATCAGGCAAGGGACTAGAGGCTCCTACAATGAGCAGTTCTTC	CAIRQGTRGSYNEQFF
TRBV27	TRBJ2-1	TRBD1	few	TGTGCCAGCAGCTCTGGACAGGGCCTCGGTAGGAATGAGCAGTTCTTC	CASSSGQGLGRNEQFF